The present T cell receptor (beta chain) was sequenced within a study of Graves' ophthalmopathy and Graves' hyperthyroidism. Amplification of TCR beta CDR3 regions used RNA transcripts. First-round RT-PCR relied on HTBI primers, and a second-round multiplex PCR came next. TCRdb used MiXCR to reprocess the multiplex PCR reads, holding one entry per CDR3 protein. The table has fewer than 600,000 distinct CDR3 sequences, 14% seen once. This clonotype has at least ten counts. With a duration under 3 months, ophthalmopathy in the donors showed moderate-to-severe activity, CAS ≥3 and NOSPECS ≥4. The CDR3 runs 15 residues. Germline V gene sequence: CDR1 SGHTA, CDR2 FQGNSA. V lost 3 bases and J lost 6, with 15 bases in between.

The material sequenced was blood. This clonotype was obtained from a woman in her thirties with Graves' ophthalmopathy. The chain carries TRBV7-2 and TRBJ1-5, with TRBD1 as a possible D gene (6 bases). CDR3 amino acids: CASSLRGKTSQPQHF. Written as DNA, the CDR3 is TGTGCCAGCAGCTTGAGGGGGAAGACAAGTCAGCCCCAGCATTTT.